A selection of T cell receptor beta chains follows, all from one sample in a study of T cell responses to AZD1222 COVID-19 vaccine. The data were produced by immunoSEQ multiplex PCR, yet TCRdb's version contains in-frame clones alone and is incomplete. The repertoire holds about 210,000 clones, about 94% seen once, with over 1.5% in the top ten. Sequences were derived from peripheral blood, sampled 28 days after the second dose of the MenACWY control vaccine. Receptors originate from an adult who received the MenACWY meningococcal vaccine as a control. Each CDR3 is given with its conserved first and last residue. D genes are given only for firm matches. Rows may omit the clone size; those that give it use once, few, many or a size class.

cdr3_aa cdr3_nt v_call d_call clone_size j_call
CAWSLRVGTSGRAWEQFF TGTGCCTGGAGTTTAAGAGTGGGGACTAGCGGGAGGGCCTGGGAGCAGTTCTTC TRBV30 TRBD2 once TRBJ2-1
CASSPGTREGEQYF TGTGCCAGCAGCCCGGGGACTAGGGAGGGCGAGCAGTACTTC TRBV13 TRBD2 once TRBJ2-7
CASRGDSPYEQYF TGTGCCAGTAGAGGGGACAGTCCTTACGAGCAGTACTTC TRBV19 TRBD1 NA TRBJ2-7
CAWSVPPEGRSTDTQYF TGTGCCTGGAGTGTCCCCCCGGAGGGGAGAAGCACAGATACGCAGTATTTT TRBV30 NA NA TRBJ2-3
CASSFRGLAETQYF TGTGCCAGCAGTTTTCGGGGACTAGCGGAGACCCAGTACTTC TRBV28 TRBD2 once TRBJ2-5
CAKTNRTNWWRSNQPQHF TGTGCTAAAACAAACAGGACGAACTGGTGGCGTAGCAATCAGCCCCAGCATTTT TRBV10-3 NA NA TRBJ1-5
CASSDRSRGVGELFF TGTGCCAGCAGCGACCGATCACGGGGCGTCGGGGAGCTGTTTTTT TRBV9 NA NA TRBJ2-2
CATSDSRDRGHEQYF TGTGCCACCAGTGATAGCCGGGACAGGGGACACGAGCAGTACTTC TRBV24-1 TRBD1 NA TRBJ2-7
CASSLRWTQPQHF TGTGCCAGCAGCTTAAGGTGGACTCAGCCCCAGCATTTT TRBV11-2 NA once TRBJ1-5
CASSAQGWNTEAFF TGTGCCAGCAGCGCGCAGGGTTGGAACACTGAAGCTTTCTTT TRBV6-5 NA NA TRBJ1-1
CASSVGEFSRRTGELFF TGTGCCAGCAGCGTAGGGGAATTTAGCAGGCGCACCGGGGAGCTGTTTTTT TRBV9 NA NA TRBJ2-2
CASRLGQGYGYTF TGTGCCAGCCGCCTGGGACAGGGGTATGGCTACACCTTC TRBV28 TRBD1 NA TRBJ1-2
CASKEGGNTEAFF TGTGCCAGTAAAGAGGGCGGGAACACTGAAGCTTTCTTT TRBV19 NA once TRBJ1-1
CASRAGVEQFF TGTGCCAGCAGGGCGGGAGTTGAGCAGTTCTTC TRBV28 TRBD2 NA TRBJ2-1
CASRTSELNEQFF TGCGCCAGCAGGACTAGCGAACTCAATGAGCAGTTCTTC TRBV5-1 TRBD2 NA TRBJ2-1
CASSSIVARWLGGRDEQFF TGTGCCAGCAGCTCTATTGTAGCCAGATGGTTGGGGGGTAGAGATGAGCAGTTCTTC TRBV11-2 NA once TRBJ2-1
CASSYIGQGPHGYTF TGTGCCAGCAGTTATATCGGACAGGGTCCACACGGCTACACCTTC TRBV6-2/TRBV6-3 TRBD1 NA TRBJ1-2
CASTSLPLNTEAFF TGTGCCAGCACCTCTCTACCCCTGAACACTGAAGCTTTCTTT TRBV28 NA NA TRBJ1-1
CASSSGPYNSPLHF TGTGCCAGCAGTTCTGGCCCCTATAATTCACCCCTCCACTTT TRBV6-5 NA NA TRBJ1-6
CASRSTSGRGYEQFF TGTGCCAGCAGGTCAACTAGCGGGAGGGGCTATGAGCAGTTCTTC TRBV5-6 TRBD2 NA TRBJ2-1
CASSLGREKLFF TGTGCCAGCAGCCTTGGACGTGAAAAACTGTTTTTT TRBV12-3/TRBV12-4 NA once TRBJ1-4
CASSSSTGSEQYF TGTGCCAGCAGTTCGTCGACAGGGAGCGAGCAGTACTTC TRBV12-3/TRBV12-4 TRBD1 NA TRBJ2-7
CASSQRFPGGAWGSPLHF TGTGCCAGCAGCCAACGATTCCCCGGGGGCGCGTGGGGTTCACCCCTCCACTTT TRBV5-6 NA NA TRBJ1-6
CASSVGGEVNEQFF TGTGCCAGCAGCGTAGGAGGGGAAGTCAATGAGCAGTTCTTC TRBV9 NA NA TRBJ2-1
CASSIQLEGDFYEQYF TGTGCCAGTAGTATTCAGCTAGAGGGGGACTTCTACGAGCAGTACTTC TRBV19 NA NA TRBJ2-7
CASSLERLDTQYF TGTGCCAGCAGCTTAGAACGGCTCGATACGCAGTATTTT TRBV7-2 NA few TRBJ2-3
CAASIGTGVGEQFF TGTGCCGCATCCATCGGGACAGGGGTGGGTGAGCAGTTCTTC TRBV27 TRBD1 NA TRBJ2-1
CASSFRYRSSYNEQFF TGTGCCAGCAGTTTCCGGTACAGGAGCTCCTACAATGAGCAGTTCTTC TRBV28 NA NA TRBJ2-1